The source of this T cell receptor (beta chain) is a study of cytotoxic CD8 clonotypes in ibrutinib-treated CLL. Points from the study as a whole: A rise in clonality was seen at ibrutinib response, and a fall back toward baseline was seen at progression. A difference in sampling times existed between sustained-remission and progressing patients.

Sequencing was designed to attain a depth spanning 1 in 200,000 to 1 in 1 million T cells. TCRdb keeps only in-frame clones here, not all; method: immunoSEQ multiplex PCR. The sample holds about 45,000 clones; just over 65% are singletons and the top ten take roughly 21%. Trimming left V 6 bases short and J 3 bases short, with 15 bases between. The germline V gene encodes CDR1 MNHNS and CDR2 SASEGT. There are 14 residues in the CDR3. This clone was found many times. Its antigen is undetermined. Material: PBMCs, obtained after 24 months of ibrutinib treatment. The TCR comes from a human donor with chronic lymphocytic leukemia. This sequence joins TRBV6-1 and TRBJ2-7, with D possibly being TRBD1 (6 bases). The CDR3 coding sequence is TGTGCCAGCAGGCAACAGGGCTCCATCTACGAGCAGTACTTC. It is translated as CASRQQGSIYEQYF.